A single sample is the source of the 21 T cell receptor beta chains below, sequenced in a study of identical twins. TCRdb independently ran MiXCR on the 5' RACE reads; one entry per CDR3 protein. The repertoire includes over 500,000 distinct CDR3 sequences, approximately 22% of them detected once, and around 0.9% sits in the top ten. These same records also appear under a second study, on T cells expressing NK-cell markers.

Sequencing used CD4+ T cells sorted from blood. These receptors were obtained from a young woman in good health.

The rearrangement links TRBV9 to TRBJ1-1; D ambiguous. V dropped 4 bases and J dropped 0 bases, with 10 bases sitting between them. Germline V gene lookup returns CDR1 SGDLS and CDR2 YYNGEE. The CDR3 is made up of 14 amino acids. DNA of the CDR3: TGTGCCAGCAGCCCCCTCCCGGTGAACACTGAAGCTTTCTTT. Its protein product is CASSPLPVNTEAFF.

V usage is TRBV7-2 and J usage is TRBJ2-2; 9 positions match TRBD2. The CDR3 consists of 17 residues. J was trimmed by 4 bases and V by 2 bases; bases with no gene match: 8. Germline V gene data show CDR1 as SGHTA and CDR2 as FQGNSA. In nucleotides, the CDR3 is TGTGCCAGCAGCTTATTGAGACTAGCGGTACCCACCGGGGAGCTGTTTTTT. Translated: CASSLLRLAVPTGELFF.

This chain links TRBV18 with TRBJ2-3; D not certain. This CDR3 has 13 amino acids. Germline CDR1 reads KGHSH; CDR2 reads LQKENI. V was trimmed by 5 bases and J by 2 bases, leaving 8 bases between them. CDR3 in DNA: TGTGCCAGCTCAGTGTCTCCCACAGATACGCAGTATTTT. Its translation is CASSVSPTDTQYF.

Only a few counts were recorded for this clonotype. This rearrangement joins TRBV2 to TRBJ2-7; D might be TRBD2 (5 bases). The CDR3 spans 12 residues. V gave up 7 bases and J gave up 3 bases, with 10 bases separating them. Germline V gives CDR1 SNHLY, CDR2 FYNNEI. This CDR3 reads CASKRAVYEQYF. The CDR3 DNA reads TGTGCCAGCAAGAGGGCAGTCTACGAGCAGTACTTC. The variable domain in full, completed from reference TRBV2 and TRBJ2-7, reads EPEVTQTPSHQVTQMGQEVILRCVPISNHLYFYWYRQILGQKVEFLVSFYNNEISEKSEIFDDQFSVERPDGSNFTLKIRSTKLEDSAMYFCASKRAVYEQYFGPGTRLTVT.

In its sample, this clonotype was seen a few times. This chain connects TRBV12-3 or TRBV12-4 to TRBJ1-2, with a tentative D call TRBD1 (6 bases). The V end lost 7 bases, the J end lost 7 bases, and 19 bases lay between the germline ends. The CDR3 extends over 14 amino acids. CDR3 nucleotide sequence: TGTGCCAGCATGAAGCGTTCGGGACATCCTGGCTACACCTTC. This codes for CASMKRSGHPGYTF.

The chain carries TRBV10-3 and TRBJ2-3, with D perhaps matching TRBD1 (6 bases). The CDR3 totals 12 residues. Per germline, CDR1 ENHRY and CDR2 SYGVKD. CDR3 region: CVDRFYTDTQYF. The CDR3 nucleotides read TGTGTGGACAGATTCTACACAGATACGCAGTATTTT.

The chain's CDR3 is CASSLLRGGSYNEQFF. CDR3 coding DNA: TGTGCCAGCAGCTTATTGAGGGGGGGCTCCTACAATGAGCAGTTCTTC. J is TRBJ2-1 and V is TRBV7-2, with a tentative D call TRBD2 (7 bases). The CDR3 runs 16 residues. Germline CDR1 is SGHTA and CDR2 is FQGNSA. V dropped 2 bases and J dropped 0 bases, with 11 bases sitting between them.

This clonotype was counted only a few times. V is TRBV10-3 and J is TRBJ1-1; D uncertain. The V end lost 4 bases, the J end lost 1 base, and 10 bases lay between the germline ends. CDR3 length: 14 amino acids. Germline V gene lookup returns CDR1 ENHRY and CDR2 SYGVKD. CDR3 sequence: CAISVGGGNTEAFF. The CDR3 nucleotides are TGTGCCATCAGTGTCGGAGGAGGGAACACTGAAGCTTTCTTT.

The rearrangement uses TRBV20-1 and TRBJ2-1; 12 bases are shared with TRBD2. The CDR3 contains 15 residues. Germline CDR1 reads DFQATT; CDR2 reads SNEGSKA (reference sequence). With 3 bases clipped from V and 6 bases from J, the junction kept 6 bases outside the gene matches. CDR3 DNA: TGCAGTGCTAGCCTTCCTAGCGGGGGGGCCAATGAGCAGTTCTTC. It codes for CSASLPSGGANEQFF.

This sequence joins TRBV7-2 and TRBJ2-1; TRBD1 agrees at 9 bases. CDR3 length: 15 residues. In germline, CDR1 is SGHTA, CDR2 FQGNSA. V lost 4 bases, J lost 8 bases, and 9 bases stayed unmatched. The CDR3 sequence: CASSSAGQGWDEQFF. For the CDR3, the DNA is TGTGCCAGCAGCTCGGCCGGACAGGGGTGGGATGAGCAGTTCTTC.

The chain carries TRBV7-2 and TRBJ1-6; TRBD1 is a possible D gene (5 bases). The CDR3 runs to 13 residues. V was shortened by 3 bases and J by 9 bases, with 9 bases between the two germline ends. Germline-derived CDR1 and CDR2 are SGHTA and FQGNSA. The CDR3 DNA follows: TGTGCCAGCAGCTTCGGGGGGAGTTCACCCCTCCACTTT. Translation gives CASSFGGSSPLHF.

The chain employs TRBV5-1 and TRBJ2-1, with 10 bases aligning to TRBD2. CDR3 length: 15 residues. The germline V gene has CDR1 SGHRS and CDR2 YFSETQ. V shed 1 base and J 6 bases; nucleotides not matched to a gene: 4. The CDR3 DNA reads as TGCGCCAGCAGCTTGACTAGCGGGAAGTTCAATGAGCAGTTCTTC. Encoded protein: CASSLTSGKFNEQFF. The whole variable domain, remainder taken from reference TRBV5-1 and TRBJ2-1, is KAGVTQTPRYLIKTRGQQVTLSCSPISGHRSVSWYQQTPGQGLQFLFEYFSETQRNKGNFPGRFSGRQFSNSRSEMNVSTLELGDSALYLCASSLTSGKFNEQFFGPGTRLTVL.

The V gene is TRBV20-1, the J gene TRBJ2-5; D is uncertain. Trimming took off 7 bases at V and 3 bases at J, with 15 bases between the two ends. Germline CDR1 reads DFQATT; CDR2 reads SNEGSKA (reference sequence). The CDR3 runs 13 residues. As DNA, the CDR3 is TGCAGTGTCATAGACCGCGGAAAAGAGACCCAGTACTTC. This codes for CSVIDRGKETQYF.

The chain joins TRBV24-1 to TRBJ2-2, with D hard to call. CDR3 size: 11 residues. Germline CDR1 and CDR2: KGHDR and SFDVKD. The germline V and J ends were trimmed by 4 bases and 11 bases, with 7 bases remaining between them. The CDR3 here is CATSDHGELFF. CDR3 in DNA: TGTGCCACCAGTGACCACGGAGAGCTGTTTTTT.

In this sample, this clonotype turned up a few times. The chain employs TRBV29-1 and TRBJ1-5, with 7 bases aligning to TRBD1. The V and J ends lost 7 bases and 11 bases, in that order; junction bases with no gene match: 8. The germline V gene has CDR1 SQVTM and CDR2 ANQGSEA. This CDR3 contains 11 residues. The CDR3 here is CSAQTGTAQHF. CDR3 DNA: TGCAGCGCCCAGACAGGGACGGCCCAGCATTTT. Filled out from reference TRBV29-1 and TRBJ1-5, the complete variable domain reads SAVISQKPSRDICQRGTSLTIQCQVDSQVTMMFWYRQQPGQSLTLIATANQGSEATYESGFVIDKFPISRPNLTFSTLTVSNMSPEDSSIYLCSAQTGTAQHFGDGTRLSIL.

This clonotype was detected a few times. The chain employs TRBV5-1 and TRBJ2-7; 7 nucleotides agree with TRBD2. The CDR3 runs to 16 residues. The germline V gene encodes CDR1 SGHRS and CDR2 YFSETQ. The trim removed 3 bases at V and 0 bases at J, leaving 9 bases unmatched. CDR3 sequence (DNA): TGCGCCAGCAGCTCGGGTCCTGGCGGGAGCTCCTACGAGCAGTACTTC. Amino acid sequence: CASSSGPGGSSYEQYF.

A few counts support this clonotype. The V call is TRBV27, the J call TRBJ2-7; possible D gene TRBD2, 5 bases. Germline lookup yields CDR1 MNHEY and CDR2 SMNVEV (reference sequence). Trimming removed 3 bases from V and 6 bases from J, with 18 bases in between. The CDR3 totals 15 residues. This chain's CDR3 is CASSFGVRQIFEQYF. DNA of the CDR3: TGTGCCAGCAGTTTCGGGGTCCGTCAGATTTTCGAGCAGTACTTC.

The chain carries TRBV20-1 and TRBJ2-7, with 14 positions matching TRBD2. CDR1 and CDR2 from the germline V gene are DFQATT and SNEGSKA (reference sequence). The CDR3 totals 18 residues. The J segment lost 1 base and the V segment lost 6 bases, leaving 14 bases of the junction unmatched. The CDR3 sequence is CSANSGTSGRRGSYEQYF. The CDR3 region has the DNA TGCAGTGCCAACTCCGGGACTAGCGGGAGAAGGGGGTCCTACGAGCAGTACTTC.

This clonotype was seen more than once but under ten times. This chain connects TRBV9 to TRBJ2-5; 10 bases fit TRBD2. Germline CDR1 SGDLS, CDR2 YYNGEE. Trimming took 1 base from V and 1 from J; bases not matched to a gene: 4. This CDR3 is 16 amino acids long. DNA for the CDR3: TGTGCCAGCAGCGTAAACCCTAGCGGGGGCCAAGAGACCCAGTACTTC. As protein: CASSVNPSGGQETQYF.

The table lists this clonotype with many counts. The CDR3 region is CASSLGPRGKLFF. DNA for the CDR3: TGTGCCAGCAGCTTGGGCCCCAGGGGAAAACTGTTTTTT. V and J are TRBV12-3 or TRBV12-4 and TRBJ1-4; a possible D gene is TRBD1 (6 bases). Deletions cut 6 bases from V and 10 bases from J, with 15 bases between. The CDR3 runs to 13 residues.

The J gene is TRBJ2-5, the V gene TRBV5-4; 9 bases are a match to TRBD2. Germline-derived CDR1 and CDR2 are SGHNT and YYREEE (reference sequence). The CDR3 spans 16 residues. The J segment lost 3 bases and the V segment lost 3 bases, leaving 9 bases of the junction unmatched. The CDR3 sequence is CASSWGVAGEKETQYF. The DNA for the CDR3 is TGTGCCAGCAGCTGGGGGGTAGCGGGGGAGAAAGAGACCCAGTACTTC.